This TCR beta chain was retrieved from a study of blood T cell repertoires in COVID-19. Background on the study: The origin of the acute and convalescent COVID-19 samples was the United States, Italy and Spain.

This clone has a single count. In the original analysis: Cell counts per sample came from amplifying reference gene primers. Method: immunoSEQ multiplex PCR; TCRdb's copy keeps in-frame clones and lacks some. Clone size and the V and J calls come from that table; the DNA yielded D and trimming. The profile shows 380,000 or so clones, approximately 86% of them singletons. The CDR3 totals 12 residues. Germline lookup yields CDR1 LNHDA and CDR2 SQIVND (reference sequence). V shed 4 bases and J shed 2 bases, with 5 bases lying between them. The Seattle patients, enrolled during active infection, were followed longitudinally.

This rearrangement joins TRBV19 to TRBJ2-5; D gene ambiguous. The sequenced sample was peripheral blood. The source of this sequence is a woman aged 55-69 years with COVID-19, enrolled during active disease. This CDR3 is CASSKAQETQYF. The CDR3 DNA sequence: TGTGCCAGTAGTAAAGCACAAGAGACCCAGTACTTC.